This T cell receptor beta chain was documented in a study of T cells after yellow fever vaccination. From germline, CDR1 is SGHKS and CDR2 YYEKEE (reference sequence). Trimming took 5 bases from V and 4 from J, leaving 15 bases between them. The CDR3 runs to 14 residues. This clonotype came up a few times. A single record per CDR3 protein comes from TCRdb applying MiXCR to the 5' RACE reads. The repertoire holds a few hundred thousand distinct CDR3 sequences, with 3% to 4.5% as singletons. This specimen consisted of PBMCs, obtained 5 days after the yellow fever booster vaccination. The V call is TRBV5-5, the J call TRBJ2-5, with D possibly TRBD1 on 5 matching bases. This receptor was identified in a man aged 18 to 29 who received the YFV17D yellow fever vaccine. Here the CDR3 DNA reads TGTGCCAGCAGGTCAGGGTACGGACGAGAGACCCAGTACTTC. This codes for CASRSGYGRETQYF.